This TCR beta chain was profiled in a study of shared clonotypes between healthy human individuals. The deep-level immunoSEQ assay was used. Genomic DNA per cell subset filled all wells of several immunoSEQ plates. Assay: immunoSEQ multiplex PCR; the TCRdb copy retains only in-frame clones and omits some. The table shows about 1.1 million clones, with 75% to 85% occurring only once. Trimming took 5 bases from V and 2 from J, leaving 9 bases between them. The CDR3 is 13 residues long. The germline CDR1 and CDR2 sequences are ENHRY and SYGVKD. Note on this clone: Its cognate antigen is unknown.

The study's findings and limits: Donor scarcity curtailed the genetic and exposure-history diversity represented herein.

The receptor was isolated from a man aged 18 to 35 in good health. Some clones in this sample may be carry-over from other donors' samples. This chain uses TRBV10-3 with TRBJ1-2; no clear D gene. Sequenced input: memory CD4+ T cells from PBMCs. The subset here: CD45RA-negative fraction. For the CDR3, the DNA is TGTGCCATCAGTTCTCCGGCGAACTATGGCTACACCTTC. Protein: CAISSPANYGYTF.